This TCR beta chain was identified during a study of OX40 agonist ivuxolimab in advanced cancers. The wider study: From roughly 23 to 85 years was the age range, with a mean of approximately 63 years, and 65% to 90% were male.

Clones were sequenced by immunoSEQ multiplex PCR, and TCRdb holds only the in-frame ones, with some missing. The repertoire consists of tens of thousands of clones, with around four fifths occurring once and the leading ten covering more than 2%. V lost 4 bases, J lost 2 bases, and 13 bases lay in between. The germline CDR1 and CDR2 sequences are MNHNY and SVGAGI (reference sequence). The CDR3 spans 15 residues. General observations from the study: Also showing low normalized T-cell clonal expansion were some of the nonresponders.

Turning to this clone: Its antigen is not known.

This TCR came from an adult with an advanced solid tumor such as melanoma, head and neck, liver or kidney cancer. The sequences come from CD4+ or CD8+ T cells sorted from blood, collected in a trial of the OX40 agonist ivuxolimab. The V call is TRBV6-6, the J call TRBJ2-3; D may be TRBD1 (6 bases). In DNA form, the CDR3 reads TGTGCCAGCAGTTTAGGGGACATGGTCACAGATACGCAGTATTTT. Translation gives CASSLGDMVTDTQYF.